Listed below are T cell receptor beta chains from one sample, sequenced in a study of OX40 agonist ivuxolimab in advanced cancers. Generated by immunoSEQ multiplex PCR, the TCRdb table keeps only in-frame clones and is missing some. The data contain about 45,000 clones, roughly 91% of them seen just once; the ten biggest clones take up around 19%. The material was CD4+ or CD8+ T cells sorted from blood, obtained in a trial of the OX40 agonist ivuxolimab. The receptors were sampled from an adult with an advanced solid tumor such as melanoma, head and neck, liver or kidney cancer. CDR3s include the opening cysteine and the closing phenylalanine or tryptophan. The D gene is left open where the match is weak. Size is stated for part of the rows, as once, few or many counts, or as a class when the clone is expanded.

d_call | j_call | clone_size | v_call | cdr3_aa | cdr3_nt
TRBD1 | TRBJ2-7 | NA | TRBV4-1 | CASSQGTGQGYEQYF | TGCGCCAGCAGCCAGGGAACGGGACAGGGATACGAGCAGTACTTC
TRBD2 | TRBJ2-2 | NA | TRBV6-5 | CASSYSGTSAGELFF | TGTGCCAGCAGTTACTCGGGGACTAGTGCCGGGGAGCTGTTTTTT
TRBD1 | TRBJ2-2 | once | TRBV15 | CATSRTGVGELFF | TGTGCCACCAGCAGGACAGGGGTCGGGGAGCTGTTTTTT
NA | TRBJ1-3 | few | TRBV19 | CASSITGSSGNTIYF | TGTGCCAGTAGTATCACGGGGAGCTCTGGAAACACCATATATTTT
NA | TRBJ1-1 | NA | TRBV5-4 | CASSLVGTDMNTEAFF | TGTGCCAGCAGCTTGGTAGGGACGGATATGAACACTGAAGCTTTCTTT
TRBD1 | TRBJ1-5 | NA | TRBV6-6 | CASTGGGQPQHF | TGTGCCAGCACAGGGGGAGGACAGCCCCAGCATTTT
NA | TRBJ2-3 | few | TRBV4-1 | CASSQVAGADTQYF | TGCGCCAGCAGCCAAGTGGCAGGGGCAGATACGCAGTATTTT
NA | TRBJ2-7 | NA | TRBV27 | CASSLSSRVPYEQYF | TGTGCCAGCAGTTTATCGAGCAGGGTACCCTACGAGCAGTACTTC
NA | TRBJ2-2 | NA | TRBV29-1 | CSVGGATGELFF | TGCAGCGTTGGGGGGGCCACCGGGGAGCTGTTTTTT
NA | TRBJ2-7 | NA | TRBV5-1 | CASSLGQGFYEQYF | TGCGCCAGCAGCTTGGGTCAGGGGTTCTACGAGCAGTACTTC
NA | TRBJ2-5 | NA | TRBV10-1 | CAAVKAGTQETQYF | TGCGCTGCGGTGAAGGCTGGAACACAAGAGACCCAGTACTTC